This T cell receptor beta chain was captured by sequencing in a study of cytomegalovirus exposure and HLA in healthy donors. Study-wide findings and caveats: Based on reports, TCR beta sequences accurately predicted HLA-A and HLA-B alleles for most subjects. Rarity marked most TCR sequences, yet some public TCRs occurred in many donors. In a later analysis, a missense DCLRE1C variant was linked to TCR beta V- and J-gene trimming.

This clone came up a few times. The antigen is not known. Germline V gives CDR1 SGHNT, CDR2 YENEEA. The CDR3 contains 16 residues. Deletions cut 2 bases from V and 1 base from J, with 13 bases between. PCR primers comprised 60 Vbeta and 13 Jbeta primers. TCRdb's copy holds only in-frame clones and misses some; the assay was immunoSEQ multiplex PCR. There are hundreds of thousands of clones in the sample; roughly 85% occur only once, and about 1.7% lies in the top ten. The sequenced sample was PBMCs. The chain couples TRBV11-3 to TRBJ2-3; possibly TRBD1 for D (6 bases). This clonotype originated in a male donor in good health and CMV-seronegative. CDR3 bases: TGTGCCAGCAGCTTAAGAACAGGGAGAGGCACAGATACGCAGTATTTT. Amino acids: CASSLRTGRGTDTQYF.